One sample yielded the 3 T cell receptor beta chains listed below, sequenced in a study of CD8 T cells in Susac syndrome. cDNA came from about 0.5 to 1 ug RNA primed by random hexamers. TCRdb reprocessed the immunoSEQ multiplex PCR reads with MiXCR, giving one entry per CDR3 protein. The sample has 80,000 to 95,000 distinct CDR3 sequences, about 94% seen once. Sequenced material: CD8+ T cells from PBMCs. Receptor source: a human donor with Susac syndrome.

V gene TRBV28 combines with J gene TRBJ1-5, with TRBD1 as a possible D gene (5 bases). The V and J ends lost 7 bases and 5 bases respectively, with 15 bases between them. Looked up from germline, CDR1 is MDHEN and CDR2 is SYDVKM. The CDR3 runs to 14 residues. The CDR3 nucleotides are TGTGCCAGCACCCTCGTAGACAGTCATCAGCCCCAGCATTTT. Protein sequence: CASTLVDSHQPQHF.

V is TRBV7-8 and J is TRBJ2-1, with TRBD2 as a possible D gene (6 bases). CDR1 and CDR2 from the germline V gene are SGHVS and FQNEAQ. This CDR3 has 14 residues. Trimming took off 6 bases at V and 0 bases at J, with 9 bases between the two ends. CDR3 coding DNA: TGTGCCAGCAGACTTAGCGGCTCCTACAATGAGCAGTTCTTC. Residues: CASRLSGSYNEQFF.

The rearrangement links TRBV13 to TRBJ2-1; D possibly corresponds to TRBD2 (5 bases). CDR3 length: 14 amino acids. Germline V gene sequence: CDR1 PRHDT, CDR2 FYEKMQ (reference sequence). Trimming shortened V by 8 bases and J by 4 bases, and 15 bases separated the two germline ends. The CDR3 coding sequence is TGTGCCAGCTCGGTCAAGCGGAGTTACAATGAGCAGTTCTTC. Translating it yields CASSVKRSYNEQFF.